These 8 T cell receptor beta chains were sequenced from one sample in a study of blood T cells in healthy people across ages. Sample-barcoded 5' priming and a J-beta primer mix drove a second PCR of roughly 7 to 11 cycles. TCRdb independently ran MiXCR on the 5' RACE reads; one entry per CDR3 protein. Of about 720,000 distinct CDR3 sequences in the sample, about 20% were seen once. Specimen: blood. The receptors here all came from a man aged 70-80 years in good health.

This clonotype has just a few counts. The V gene is TRBV12-3 or TRBV12-4, the J gene TRBJ1-1, with D unresolved. The CDR3 is 14 residues long. Trimming took 4 bases from V and 0 from J, leaving 9 bases between them. The chain's CDR3 is CASSYLPMNTEAFF. CDR3 DNA: TGTGCCAGCAGTTACTTACCTATGAACACTGAAGCTTTCTTT.

The chain employs TRBV2 and TRBJ1-4; D unresolved. V was trimmed by 6 bases and J by 12 bases, leaving 20 bases between them. CDR1 is SNHLY, CDR2 FYNNEI, per germline. CDR3 length: 14 residues. CDR3 DNA sequence: TGTGCCAGCAGGTACTCCGAGCCCCCGAAAGAACTGTTTTTT. This encodes CASRYSEPPKELFF.

This clonotype was observed a handful of times. The rearrangement uses TRBV24-1 and TRBJ1-5, with TRBD1 matching 7 bases. CDR3 length: 16 amino acids. After removal of 4 bases from V and 3 bases from J, the junction contained 8 bases not matched to a gene. Looked up from germline, CDR1 is KGHDR and CDR2 is SFDVKD. The CDR3 DNA reads TGTGCCACCAGTGAGACCCCACAGGGGTCCAATCAGCCCCAGCATTTT. As protein: CATSETPQGSNQPQHF.

This clonotype was counted only a few times. The rearrangement links TRBV12-3 or TRBV12-4 to TRBJ2-7, with 7 bases that match TRBD1. V shed 6 bases and J 2 bases; nucleotides not matched to a gene: 16. This CDR3 is built from 17 residues. CDR3 residues: CASSSKAPGTEAYEQYF. The CDR3 region has the DNA TGTGCCAGCAGCTCAAAGGCCCCCGGGACAGAAGCCTACGAGCAGTACTTC.

The rearrangement links TRBV3-1 to TRBJ1-1, with D tentatively TRBD1 (5 bases). Looked up from germline, CDR1 is LGHDT and CDR2 is YNNKEL (reference sequence). The CDR3 covers 13 residues. Trimming took 2 bases from V and 10 from J, leaving 14 bases between them. In DNA form, the CDR3 reads TGTGCCAGCAGCCAACTACAGAGGGGTAGAGCTTTCTTT. Translated, it gives CASSQLQRGRAFF. Drawing the rest from reference TRBV3-1 and TRBJ1-1, the complete variable domain is DTAVSQTPKYLVTQMGNDKSIKCEQNLGHDTMYWYKQDSKKFLKIMFSYNNKELIINETVPNRFSPKSPDKAHLNLHINSLELGDSAVYFCASSQLQRGRAFFGQGTRLTVV.

The chain is built from TRBV20-1 and TRBJ2-1, with D possibly TRBD2 on 5 matching bases. V lost 6 bases and J lost 8, with 17 bases in between. This CDR3 comprises 13 residues. Germline lookup yields CDR1 DFQATT and CDR2 SNEGSKA (reference sequence). The CDR3 DNA reads TGCAGTGCCCCGAGGACTCGCGCCCATGAGCAGTTCTTC. It encodes CSAPRTRAHEQFF.

Of note for this clonotype: Mismatch with germline at one junction end may stem from a read error. This sequence joins TRBV12-3 or TRBV12-4 and TRBJ2-3; 8 bases match TRBD2. The CDR3 length is 15 residues. The CDR3 DNA reads as TGTGCCAGCAGTTTATTGCGGGGGGTCACAGACACGCAGTATTTT. It specifies CASSLLRGVTDTQYF.

This clonotype turned up a few times. The genes are TRBV9 and TRBJ2-5, with D maybe TRBD2 (6 bases). The end of the DNA is better explained by TRBJ2-1, so the J call may be wrong. CDR3 size: 14 residues. From germline, CDR1 is SGDLS and CDR2 YYNGEE. CDR3 nucleotide sequence: TGTGCCAGCAGCCCCGCGGGATCCGGCCATGAGCAGTTCTTC. Protein sequence: CASSPAGSGHEQFF.